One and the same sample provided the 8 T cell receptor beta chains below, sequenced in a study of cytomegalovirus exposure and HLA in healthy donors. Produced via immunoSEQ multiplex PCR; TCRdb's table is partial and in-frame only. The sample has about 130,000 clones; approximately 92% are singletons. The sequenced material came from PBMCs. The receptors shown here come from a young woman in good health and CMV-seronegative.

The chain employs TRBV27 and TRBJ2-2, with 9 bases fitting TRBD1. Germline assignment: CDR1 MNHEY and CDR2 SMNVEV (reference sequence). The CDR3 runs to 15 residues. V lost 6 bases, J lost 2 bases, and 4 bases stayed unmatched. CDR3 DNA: TGTGCCAGCAGAAAGGGACAGGGTAACACCGGGGAGCTGTTTTTT. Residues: CASRKGQGNTGELFF.

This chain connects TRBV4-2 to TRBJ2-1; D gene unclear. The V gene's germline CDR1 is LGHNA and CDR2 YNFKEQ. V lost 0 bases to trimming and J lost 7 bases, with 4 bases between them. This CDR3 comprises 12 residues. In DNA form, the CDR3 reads TGTGCCAGCAGCCAAGACCTTAATGAGCAGTTCTTC. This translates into CASSQDLNEQFF.

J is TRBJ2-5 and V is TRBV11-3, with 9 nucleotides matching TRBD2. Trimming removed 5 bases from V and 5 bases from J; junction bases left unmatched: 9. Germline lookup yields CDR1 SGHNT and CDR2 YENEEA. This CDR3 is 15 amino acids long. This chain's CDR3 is CASSRGGARVETQYF. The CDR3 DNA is TGTGCCAGCAGCCGCGGGGGGGCCAGGGTGGAGACCCAGTACTTC.

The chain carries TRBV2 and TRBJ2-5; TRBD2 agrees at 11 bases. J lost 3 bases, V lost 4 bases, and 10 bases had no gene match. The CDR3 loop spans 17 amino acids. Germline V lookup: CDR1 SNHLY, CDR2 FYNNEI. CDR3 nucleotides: TGTGCCAGCAGTGCCGGGACTAGCGGAGACTGGAAAGAGACCCAGTACTTC. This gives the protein CASSAGTSGDWKETQYF.

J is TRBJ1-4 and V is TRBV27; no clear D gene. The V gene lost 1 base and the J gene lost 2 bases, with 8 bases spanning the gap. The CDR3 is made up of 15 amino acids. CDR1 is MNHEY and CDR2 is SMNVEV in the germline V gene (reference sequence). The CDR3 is CASSLFAGTNEKLFF. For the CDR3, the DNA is TGTGCCAGCAGTTTATTCGCGGGGACTAATGAAAAACTGTTTTTT.

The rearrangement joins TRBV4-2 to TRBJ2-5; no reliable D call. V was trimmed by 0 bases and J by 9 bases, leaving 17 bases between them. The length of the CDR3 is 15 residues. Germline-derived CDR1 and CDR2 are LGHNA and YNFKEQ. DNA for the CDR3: TGTGCCAGCAGCCAAGAAGCTGCCGGAGTATCATCCCAGTACTTC. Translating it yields CASSQEAAGVSSQYF.

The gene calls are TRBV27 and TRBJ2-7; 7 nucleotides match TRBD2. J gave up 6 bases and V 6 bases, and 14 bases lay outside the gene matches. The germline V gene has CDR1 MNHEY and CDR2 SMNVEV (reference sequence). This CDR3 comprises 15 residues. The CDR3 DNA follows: TGTGCCAGCAGACACACACTGCTCGCGGGAGCCGAGCAGTACTTC. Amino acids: CASRHTLLAGAEQYF.

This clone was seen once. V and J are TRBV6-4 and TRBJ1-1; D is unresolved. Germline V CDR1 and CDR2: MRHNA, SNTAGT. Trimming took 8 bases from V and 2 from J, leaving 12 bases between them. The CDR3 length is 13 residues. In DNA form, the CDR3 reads TGTGCCAGCCGTGGGCGGGTTAACACTGAAGCTTTCTTT. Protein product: CASRGRVNTEAFF.